This is a list of T cell receptor beta chains from one sample in a study of blood T cell repertoires in COVID-19. The repertoire was sequenced with immunoSEQ multiplex PCR; TCRdb's copy has only in-frame clones and lacks some. The top ten clones hold roughly 2.8% of a sample with about 160,000 clones, over 75% of them seen once. Sequenced input: peripheral blood. All receptors derive from an older man with acute or convalescent COVID-19. Both conserved end residues are trimmed from each CDR3. A D gene is named only where the DNA matches it firmly.

TRBV19	TRBJ2-5	TRBD2	ASRRLAGGPLETQY
TRBV19	TRBJ1-2	-	ASSIGPNGGFDYGYT
TRBV7-2	TRBJ2-1	-	ASSSGGGDEQF
TRBV5-1	TRBJ2-1	TRBD1	ASSPGQGAFNEQF
TRBV19	TRBJ2-2	-	ASSIDPAGELF
TRBV27	TRBJ1-4	-	ASSRTDGDEKLF
TRBV7-2	TRBJ1-5	TRBD1	ASSLYRGGGGQPQH
TRBV3-1/TRBV3-2	TRBJ1-4	-	ASRPSADTTNEKLF
TRBV5-1	TRBJ1-1	-	ASSFRGHRNTEAF
TRBV5-5	TRBJ2-7	TRBD1	ASSLSWTGTYEQY
TRBV5-8	TRBJ1-4	-	ASSLGQAATNEKLF
TRBV18	TRBJ2-2	-	ASSSDRQRLGELF
TRBV19	TRBJ1-1	-	ASSKAGTLNTEAF
TRBV6-5	TRBJ1-5	TRBD1	ASSTGGAGQPQH
TRBV29-1	TRBJ1-2	-	SVRKGAAYGYT
TRBV18	TRBJ2-5	TRBD2	ASSPRLALAGGQETQY
TRBV15	TRBJ2-2	TRBD1	ATSRERGGQGTGELF
TRBV5-1	TRBJ2-1	TRBD2	ASSTGTSGGLWNEQF
TRBV5-1	TRBJ1-5	TRBD1	ASSLYPTGVNQPQH
TRBV19	TRBJ2-7	TRBD1	ASSRDRGRATYEQY
TRBV11-2	TRBJ1-2	-	ASSDSPGGYGYT
TRBV6-2/TRBV6-3	TRBJ2-7	TRBD1	ASSYGTGQREQY
TRBV6-5	TRBJ2-3	TRBD1	ASIRTGTDTQY
TRBV18	TRBJ1-3	TRBD1	ASSPLGQGAGNTIY
TRBV7-9	TRBJ2-7	TRBD2	ASSPAGGPYEQY
TRBV28	TRBJ2-5	-	ASSLFFLVRETQY
TRBV29-1	TRBJ2-7	-	SVEDPESIYEQY
TRBV7-3	TRBJ1-2	TRBD1	ASSLTNTGDPYGYT
TRBV28	TRBJ2-5	TRBD2	ASFGREVKTQY
TRBV6-4	TRBJ1-2	-	ASRAPGVVNYGYT
TRBV7-9	TRBJ1-2	-	ASSLAQRGSNYGYT
TRBV7-9	TRBJ2-7	TRBD2	ASSKDSGSSFEQY
TRBV19	TRBJ1-1	-	ASSTALNTEAF